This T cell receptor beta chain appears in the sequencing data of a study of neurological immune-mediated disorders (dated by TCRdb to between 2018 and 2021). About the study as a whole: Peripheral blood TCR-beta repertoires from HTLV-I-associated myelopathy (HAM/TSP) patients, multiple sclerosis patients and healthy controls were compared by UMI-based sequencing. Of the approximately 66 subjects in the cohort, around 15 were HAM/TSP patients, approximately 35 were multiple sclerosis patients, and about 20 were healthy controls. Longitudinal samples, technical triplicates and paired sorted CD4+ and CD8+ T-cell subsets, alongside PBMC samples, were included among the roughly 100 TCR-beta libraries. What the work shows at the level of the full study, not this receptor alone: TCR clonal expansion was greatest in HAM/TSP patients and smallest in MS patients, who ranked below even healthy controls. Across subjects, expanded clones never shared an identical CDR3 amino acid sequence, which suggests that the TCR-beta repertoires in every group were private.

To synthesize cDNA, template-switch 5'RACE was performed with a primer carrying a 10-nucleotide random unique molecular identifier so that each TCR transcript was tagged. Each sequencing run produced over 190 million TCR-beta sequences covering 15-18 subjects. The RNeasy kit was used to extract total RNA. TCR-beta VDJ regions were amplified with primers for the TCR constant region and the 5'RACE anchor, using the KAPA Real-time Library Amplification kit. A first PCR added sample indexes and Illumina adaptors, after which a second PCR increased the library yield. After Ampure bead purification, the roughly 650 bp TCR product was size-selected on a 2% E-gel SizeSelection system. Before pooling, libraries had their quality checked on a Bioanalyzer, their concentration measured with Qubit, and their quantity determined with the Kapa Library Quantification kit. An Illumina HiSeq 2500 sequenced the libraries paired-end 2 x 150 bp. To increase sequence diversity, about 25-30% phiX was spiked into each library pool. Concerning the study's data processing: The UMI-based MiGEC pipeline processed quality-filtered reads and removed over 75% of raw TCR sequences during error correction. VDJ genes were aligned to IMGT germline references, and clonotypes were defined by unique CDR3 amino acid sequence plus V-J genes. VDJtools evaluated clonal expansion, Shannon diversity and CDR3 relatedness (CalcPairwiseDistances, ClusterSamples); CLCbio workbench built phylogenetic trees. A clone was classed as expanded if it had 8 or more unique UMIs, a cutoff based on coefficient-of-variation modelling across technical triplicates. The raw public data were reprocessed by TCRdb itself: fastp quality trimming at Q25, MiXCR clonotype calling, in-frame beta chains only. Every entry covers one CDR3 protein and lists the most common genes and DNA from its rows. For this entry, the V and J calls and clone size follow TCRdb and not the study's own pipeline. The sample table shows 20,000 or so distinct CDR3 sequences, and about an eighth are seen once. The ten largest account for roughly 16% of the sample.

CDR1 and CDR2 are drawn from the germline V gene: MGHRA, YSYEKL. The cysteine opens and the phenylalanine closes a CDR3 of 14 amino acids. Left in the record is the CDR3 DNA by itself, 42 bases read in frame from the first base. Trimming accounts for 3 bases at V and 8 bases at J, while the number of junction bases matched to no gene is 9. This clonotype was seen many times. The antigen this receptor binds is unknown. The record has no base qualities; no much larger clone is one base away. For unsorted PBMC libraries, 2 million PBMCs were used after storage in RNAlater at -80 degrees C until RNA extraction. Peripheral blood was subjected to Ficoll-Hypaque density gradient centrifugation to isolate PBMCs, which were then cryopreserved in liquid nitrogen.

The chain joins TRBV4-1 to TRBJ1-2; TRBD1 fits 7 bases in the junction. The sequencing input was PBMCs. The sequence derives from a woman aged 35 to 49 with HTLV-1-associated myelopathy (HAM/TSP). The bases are TGCGCCAGCAGCCAGATTACGACAGGGAAGGGCTACACCTTC. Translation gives CASSQITTGKGYTF.